The rows below give T cell receptor beta chains drawn from one sample of a study of blood T cell repertoires in COVID-19. TCRdb keeps only in-frame clones here, not all; method: immunoSEQ multiplex PCR. The sample records 30,000 to 40,000 clones, 86% being singletons. Material for sequencing was peripheral blood. The receptors shown here come from a woman aged 80 or over with active or convalescent COVID-19. Both conserved end residues are part of each CDR3. D genes are given only for firm matches. Size tells how often a clone was seen (once, few, many) or the class of an expanded clone, and some rows leave it out.

clone size | CDR3 length | J gene | V gene | D gene | CDR3 protein | CDR3 DNA
. | 15 | TRBJ2-3 | TRBV28 | . | CASTPEGRGTDTQYF | TGTGCCAGCACCCCCGAGGGTAGGGGCACAGATACGCAGTATTTT
. | 14 | TRBJ1-4 | TRBV6-6 | . | CASSTQDGNEKLFF | TGTGCCAGCAGCACACAGGATGGGAATGAAAAACTGTTTTTT
once | 13 | TRBJ1-5 | TRBV2 | . | CASREERNQPQHF | TGTGCCAGCAGGGAGGAGAGGAATCAGCCCCAGCATTTT
. | 15 | TRBJ2-1 | TRBV19 | . | CASSGGLGALTEQFF | TGTGCCAGTAGTGGGGGACTGGGAGCCCTGACTGAGCAGTTCTTC
few | 15 | TRBJ2-1 | TRBV11-3 | TRBD1 | CASSYFRGLYNEQFF | TGTGCCAGCAGCTACTTCAGGGGGCTTTACAATGAGCAGTTCTTC
few | 13 | TRBJ2-1 | TRBV7-8 | . | CASSPKSYNEQFF | TGTGCCAGCAGCCCTAAGTCCTACAATGAGCAGTTCTTC
. | 14 | TRBJ1-1 | TRBV6-6 | . | CASSYWHMNTEAFF | TGTGCCAGCAGTTATTGGCACATGAACACTGAAGCTTTCTTT
. | 16 | TRBJ2-7 | TRBV7-2 | TRBD1 | CASSLAGTGGYNEQYF | TGTGCCAGCAGCTTAGCGGGGACAGGGGGCTACAACGAGCAGTACTTC
. | 11 | TRBJ2-5 | TRBV2 | TRBD1 | CASSYRDSPDF | TGTGCCAGCAGTTACCGGGACAGCCCCGACTTC
. | 14 | TRBJ1-2 | TRBV7-8 | . | CASSLAARQGTYTF | TGTGCCAGCAGCTTAGCGGCCCGCCAGGGTACCTACACCTTC
. | 16 | TRBJ2-1 | TRBV11-1 | . | CASSPGRERSNNEQFF | TGTGCCAGCAGCCCAGGCCGGGAAAGAAGCAACAATGAGCAGTTCTTC
. | 12 | TRBJ2-5 | TRBV5-1 | . | CASSSSQETQYF | TGCGCCAGCAGCTCGAGCCAAGAGACCCAGTACTTC
. | 14 | TRBJ2-1 | TRBV29-1 | TRBD1 | CSVTPTGKYNEQFF | TGCAGCGTGACTCCGACAGGGAAATACAATGAGCAGTTCTTC
. | 15 | TRBJ1-3 | TRBV25-1 | . | CASSEPGTIGNTIYF | TGTGCCAGCAGTGAGCCCGGGACTATTGGGAACACCATATATTTT
few | 15 | TRBJ1-1 | TRBV27 | TRBD1 | CASRFRMGQRTEAFF | TGTGCCAGCAGATTTAGAATGGGACAGAGAACTGAAGCTTTCTTT
. | 14 | TRBJ1-1 | TRBV11-2 | . | CASSLNGGRTEAFF | TGTGCCAGCAGCTTAAATGGCGGGCGCACTGAAGCTTTCTTT
. | 16 | TRBJ1-3 | TRBV10-3 | . | CAISGGQRVSGNTIYF | TGTGCCATCAGTGGGGGCCAACGCGTCTCTGGAAACACCATATATTTT
once | 11 | TRBJ2-7 | TRBV20-1 | TRBD2 | CSAREREDCHF | TGCAGTGCTAGAGAACGGGAGGACTGCCACTTC
. | 14 | TRBJ2-2 | TRBV30 | TRBD2 | CAWREGLAAGELFF | TGTGCCTGGAGGGAGGGACTAGCGGCGGGGGAGCTGTTTTTT
few | 13 | TRBJ2-5 | TRBV11-3 | . | CASSFGHQGTQYF | TGTGCCAGCAGCTTCGGACACCAGGGGACCCAGTACTTC
. | 14 | TRBJ2-7 | TRBV6-1 | . | CASSEAPGQREQYF | TGTGCCAGCAGTGAAGCGCCTGGACAGCGCGAGCAGTACTTC
once | 16 | TRBJ1-3 | TRBV7-3 | . | CASSLPEGRSGNTIYF | TGTGCCAGCAGCTTACCCGAAGGGAGGTCTGGAAACACCATATATTTT
few | 17 | TRBJ2-5 | TRBV5-4 | TRBD2 | CASSPTVTSGLGETQYF | TGTGCCAGCAGCCCCACCGTGACTAGCGGCTTGGGAGAGACCCAGTACTTC
. | 18 | TRBJ2-1 | TRBV4-2 | . | CASSHPGDPSTPLNEQFF | TGTGCCAGCAGCCACCCGGGTGATCCTTCTACTCCCCTTAATGAGCAGTTCTTC
. | 14 | TRBJ1-6 | TRBV5-6 | . | CASSLGQDNSPLHF | TGTGCCAGCAGCTTGGGACAGGATAATTCACCCCTCCACTTT
. | 15 | TRBJ1-1 | TRBV28 | TRBD1 | CASSPPTGGRGEAFF | TGTGCCAGCAGTCCCCCGACAGGGGGCAGGGGTGAAGCTTTCTTT
. | 17 | TRBJ1-5 | TRBV10-3 | TRBD1 | CAIAEGLTGEANQPQHF | TGTGCCATCGCTGAAGGGTTGACAGGGGAGGCGAATCAGCCCCAGCATTTT
. | 17 | TRBJ2-3 | TRBV18 | TRBD2 | CASSPPSTSGRSDTQYF | TGTGCCAGCTCACCACCGAGCACTAGCGGGAGGTCAGATACGCAGTATTTT
. | 15 | TRBJ2-1 | TRBV6-2/TRBV6-3 | TRBD2 | CASSYQLAGVSEQFF | TGTGCCAGCAGTTACCAACTAGCGGGAGTTTCTGAGCAGTTCTTC
once | 12 | TRBJ1-2 | TRBV5-1 | . | CASSEQGFGYTF | TGCGCCAGCTCTGAGCAGGGATTTGGCTACACCTTC
. | 15 | TRBJ2-2 | TRBV5-1 | . | CASSLRGSGTGELFF | TGCGCCAGCAGCTTGCGTGGGAGCGGAACCGGGGAGCTGTTTTTT
. | 16 | TRBJ2-3 | TRBV19 | . | CASRSLTGTFTDTQYF | TGTGCCAGTAGATCCTTAACAGGAACTTTCACAGATACGCAGTATTTT
once | 16 | TRBJ2-1 | TRBV12-2 | . | CASRSGLAGGLGEQFF | TGTGCAAGTCGCTCGGGACTAGCGGGGGGGCTGGGTGAGCAGTTCTTC
. | 15 | TRBJ1-2 | TRBV4-1 | . | CASSLSTGAGYGYTF | TGCGCCAGCAGCCTTTCGACAGGAGCTGGCTATGGCTACACCTTC
. | 15 | TRBJ1-4 | TRBV6-5 | TRBD1 | CASTQGQGTNEKLFF | TGTGCCAGCACCCAAGGACAGGGAACTAATGAAAAACTGTTTTTT
. | 16 | TRBJ1-3 | TRBV16 | . | CASSQSLGLSGNTIYF | TGTGCCAGCAGCCAATCTTTGGGGCTCTCTGGAAACACCATATATTTT
. | 15 | TRBJ2-3 | TRBV5-1 | TRBD1 | CASSAGQGVTDTQYF | TGCGCCAGCAGCGCAGGACAGGGAGTCACAGATACGCAGTATTTT
once | 14 | TRBJ1-5 | TRBV19 | . | CASSMIQGHQPQHF | TGTGCCAGTAGTATGATACAGGGTCATCAGCCCCAGCATTTT
. | 15 | TRBJ2-7 | TRBV5-1 | TRBD2 | CASSWGTSGRSEQYF | TGCGCCAGCAGCTGGGGGACTAGCGGGAGGAGCGAGCAGTACTTC
. | 13 | TRBJ2-5 | TRBV12-3/TRBV12-4 | . | CASSPAAVGTQYF | TGTGCCAGCAGTCCCGCGGCCGTCGGGACCCAGTACTTC
. | 17 | TRBJ2-3 | TRBV4-1 | TRBD2 | CASSQDHSAGGTDTQYF | TGCGCCAGCAGCCAAGATCACTCGGCGGGAGGGACAGATACGCAGTATTTT
. | 14 | TRBJ2-7 | TRBV5-1 | TRBD2 | CASSQTSGVYEQYF | TGCGCCAGCAGCCAGACTAGCGGGGTTTACGAGCAGTACTTC
. | 19 | TRBJ2-2 | TRBV24-1 | TRBD2 | CATSDLHFYVGLGPGELFF | TGTGCCACCAGTGATTTGCATTTTTACGTGGGACTAGGTCCCGGGGAGCTGTTTTTT
. | 17 | TRBJ2-3 | TRBV4-2 | . | CASSPGAGRVGTDTQYF | TGTGCCAGCAGCCCAGGGGCAGGGCGGGTTGGCACAGATACGCAGTATTTT
. | 15 | TRBJ2-1 | TRBV3-1/TRBV3-2 | TRBD2 | CASSISGGSFNEQFF | TGTGCCAGCAGCATTAGCGGGGGATCCTTCAATGAGCAGTTCTTC